This T cell receptor (beta chain) was profiled in a study of blood T cell repertoires in COVID-19. About this clone itself: The junction departs from the called germline gene at one end, perhaps through a read error.

Libraries were prepared by immunoSEQ multiplex PCR; TCRdb keeps only in-frame clonotypes and omits some of them. The profile shows 250,000 to 300,000 clones, 86% of them singletons. CDR1 is WSHSY, CDR2 SAAADI, per germline. This CDR3 has 13 amino acids. This chain connects TRBV10-2 to TRBJ1-4; D is undetermined. The sequence was collected from a woman in her 30s with COVID-19, enrolled during active disease. The sequenced material came from peripheral blood. The DNA for the CDR3 is TGCGCCAGCACTGAGGCGGGGAGAGAAAAACTGTTTTTT. As protein: CASTEAGREKLFF.